Reported below is one T cell receptor beta chain. What it recognizes is unknown. This sample stems from a study of shared clonotypes between healthy human individuals. This CDR3 region has 15 residues. V shed 1 base and J 6 bases; nucleotides not matched to a gene: 2. Germline values: CDR1 KGHSH, CDR2 LQKENI. The study's findings and limits: Shared clonotypes: roughly 4.5% naive CD4, around 3.4% naive CD8, about 2.2% memory CD4, 0.4% memory CD8.

Sequencing was performed with immunoSEQ multiplex PCR; in TCRdb, only in-frame clones are kept and a portion is missing. The sample yields fewer than 1.6 million clones, around 98.5% seen once. This receptor was identified in a man aged 25 to 45 in good health. The sample consisted of naive CD4+ T cells sorted from blood. As for subset: CD45RA+ positively selected. The chain couples TRBV18 to TRBJ2-1; 11 bases match TRBD2. CDR3 amino acids: CASSPRSGRVNEQFF. The CDR3 coding sequence is TGTGCCAGCTCACCACGTAGCGGGAGGGTCAATGAGCAGTTCTTC.